This T cell receptor (beta chain) was found in a study of human T cells and chemical hapten exposure. Time point defined: pre-sensitization, week 0. Treatment noted: therapeutic diphenylcyclopropenone sensitization with weekly scalp DPC. The junction had 14 bases not matched to a gene; V was cut back by 6 bases and J by 12 bases. Germline V gene lookup returns CDR1 SGHAT and CDR2 FQNNGV. There are 16 residues in the CDR3. Each CDR3 protein gets one entry after TCRdb re-called the RACE reads with MiXCR. The table records more than 300,000 distinct CDR3 sequences, around 5.5% of them present only once. The chain employs TRBV11-2 and TRBJ1-6; 10 nucleotides line up with TRBD1. The sequencing used whole blood, collected in connection with sensitization to the hapten diphenylcyclopropenone (DPC). The sequence derives from a woman in her late teens or twenties with alopecia areata. Some clones in this sample may be carry-over from other donors' samples. CDR3 loop: CASSPTGTGEGRPLHF. The CDR3 bases are TGTGCCAGCAGTCCGACCGGGACAGGGGAAGGAAGACCCCTCCACTTT.